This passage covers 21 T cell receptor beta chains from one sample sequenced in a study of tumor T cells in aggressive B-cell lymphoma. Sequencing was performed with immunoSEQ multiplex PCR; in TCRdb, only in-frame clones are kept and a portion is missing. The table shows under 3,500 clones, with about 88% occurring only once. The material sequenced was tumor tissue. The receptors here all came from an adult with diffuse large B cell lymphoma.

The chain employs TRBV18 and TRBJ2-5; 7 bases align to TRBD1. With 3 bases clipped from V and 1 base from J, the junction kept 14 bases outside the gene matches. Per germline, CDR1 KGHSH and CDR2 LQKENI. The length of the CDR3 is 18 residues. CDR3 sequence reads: CASSPGVRRGPAQETQYF. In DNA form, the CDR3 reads TGTGCCAGCTCACCGGGCGTAAGAAGGGGGCCGGCCCAAGAGACCCAGTACTTC.

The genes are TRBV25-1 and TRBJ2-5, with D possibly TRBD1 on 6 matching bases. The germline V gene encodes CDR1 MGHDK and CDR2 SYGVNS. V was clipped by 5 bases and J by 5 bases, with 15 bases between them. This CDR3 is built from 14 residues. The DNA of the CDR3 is TGTGCCAGCAGTTTTACAGGGTCGTCGGAGACCCAGTACTTC. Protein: CASSFTGSSETQYF.

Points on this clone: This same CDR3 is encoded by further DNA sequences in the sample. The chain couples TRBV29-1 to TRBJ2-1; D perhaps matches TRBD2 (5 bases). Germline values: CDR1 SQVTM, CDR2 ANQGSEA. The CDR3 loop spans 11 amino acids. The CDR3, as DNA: TGCACCGGGGTAGGCTACAATGAGCAGTTCTTC. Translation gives CTGVGYNEQFF.

In DNA, the CDR3 is TGTGCCATCAGAGAGGGACTAGCGGGAGAATACGAGCAGTACTTC. Translation: CAIREGLAGEYEQYF. The chain has TRBV10-3 and TRBJ2-7, with 14 nucleotides matching TRBD2. The CDR3 spans 15 residues. Germline V gene lookup returns CDR1 ENHRY and CDR2 SYGVKD. Losses at the gene ends were 6 bases for V and 4 bases for J; bases not matched to a gene: 5.

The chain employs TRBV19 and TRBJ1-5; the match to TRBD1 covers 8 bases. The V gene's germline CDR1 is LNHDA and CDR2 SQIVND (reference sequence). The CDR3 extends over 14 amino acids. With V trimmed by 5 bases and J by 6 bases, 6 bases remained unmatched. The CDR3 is CASSADRVGQPQHF. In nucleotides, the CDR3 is TGTGCCAGTAGTGCGGACAGGGTTGGTCAGCCCCAGCATTTT. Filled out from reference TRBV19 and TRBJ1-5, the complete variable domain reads DGGITQSPKYLFRKEGQNVTLSCEQNLNHDAMYWYRQDPGQGLRLIYYSQIVNDFQKGDIAEGYSVSREKKESFPLTVTSAQKNPTAFYLCASSADRVGQPQHFGDGTRLSIL.

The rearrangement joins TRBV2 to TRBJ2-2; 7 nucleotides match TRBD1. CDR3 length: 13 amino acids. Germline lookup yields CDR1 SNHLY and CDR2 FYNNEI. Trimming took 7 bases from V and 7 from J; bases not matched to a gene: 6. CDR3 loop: CASTKGANGELFF. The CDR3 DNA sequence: TGTGCCAGCACGAAGGGGGCGAACGGGGAGCTGTTTTTT.

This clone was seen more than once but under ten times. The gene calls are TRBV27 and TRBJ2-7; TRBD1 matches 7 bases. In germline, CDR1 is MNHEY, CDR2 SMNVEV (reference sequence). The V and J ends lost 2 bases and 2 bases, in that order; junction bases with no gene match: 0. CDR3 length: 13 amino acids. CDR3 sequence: CASSLGTAYEQYF. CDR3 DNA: TGTGCCAGCAGTTTAGGGACAGCCTACGAGCAGTACTTC.

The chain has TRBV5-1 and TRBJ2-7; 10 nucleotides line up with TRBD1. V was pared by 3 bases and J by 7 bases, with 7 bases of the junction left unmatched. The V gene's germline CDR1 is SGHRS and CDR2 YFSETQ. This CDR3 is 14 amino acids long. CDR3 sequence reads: CASSSLTGGREQYF. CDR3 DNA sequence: TGCGCCAGCAGCTCGCTGACAGGGGGCAGGGAGCAGTACTTC.

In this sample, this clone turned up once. The CDR3 is CASSTGRTTGELFF. CDR3 nucleotides: TGTGCCAGCAGCACAGGGAGAACGACCGGGGAGCTGTTTTTT. V usage is TRBV27 and J usage is TRBJ2-2; D may be TRBD1 (6 bases). Trimming removed 6 bases at V and 5 bases at J, with 13 bases between. The CDR3 has 14 amino acids. Germline V gives CDR1 MNHEY, CDR2 SMNVEV (reference sequence).

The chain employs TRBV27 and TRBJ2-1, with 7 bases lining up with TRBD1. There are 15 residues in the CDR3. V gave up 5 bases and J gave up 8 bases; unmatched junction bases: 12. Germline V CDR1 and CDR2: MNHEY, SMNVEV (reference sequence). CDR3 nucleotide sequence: TGTGCCAGCAGTCCGACAGGGATGGACGCTGATGAGCAGTTCTTC. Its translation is CASSPTGMDADEQFF.

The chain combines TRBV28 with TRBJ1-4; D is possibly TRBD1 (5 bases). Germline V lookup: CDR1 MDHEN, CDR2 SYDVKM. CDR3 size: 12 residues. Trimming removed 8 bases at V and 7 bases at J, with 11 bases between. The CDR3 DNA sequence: TGTGCCAGCCTCGACAGTGCTGAAAAACTGTTTTTT. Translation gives CASLDSAEKLFF.

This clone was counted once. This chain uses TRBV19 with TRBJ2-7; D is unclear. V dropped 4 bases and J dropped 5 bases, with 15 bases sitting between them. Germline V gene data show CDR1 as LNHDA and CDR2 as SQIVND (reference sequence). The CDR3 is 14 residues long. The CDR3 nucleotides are TGTGCCAGTAGTACGACAACGGTGGGTGACGAGCAGTACTTC. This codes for CASSTTTVGDEQYF. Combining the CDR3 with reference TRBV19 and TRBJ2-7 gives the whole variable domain DGGITQSPKYLFRKEGQNVTLSCEQNLNHDAMYWYRQDPGQGLRLIYYSQIVNDFQKGDIAEGYSVSREKKESFPLTVTSAQKNPTAFYLCASSTTTVGDEQYFGPGTRLTVT.

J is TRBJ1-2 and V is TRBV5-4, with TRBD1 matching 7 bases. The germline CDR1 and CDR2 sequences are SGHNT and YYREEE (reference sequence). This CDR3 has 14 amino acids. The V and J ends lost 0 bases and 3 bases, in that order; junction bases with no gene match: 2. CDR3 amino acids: CASSLGDRDYGYTF. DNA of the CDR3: TGTGCCAGCAGCTTGGGAGACAGGGACTATGGCTACACCTTC.

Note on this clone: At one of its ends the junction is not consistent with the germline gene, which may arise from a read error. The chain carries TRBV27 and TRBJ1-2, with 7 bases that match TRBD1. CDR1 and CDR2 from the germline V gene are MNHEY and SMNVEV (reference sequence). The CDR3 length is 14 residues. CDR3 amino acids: CASRRQGANYGYTF. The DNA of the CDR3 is TGTGCCAGCAGGAGACAGGGCGCAAACTATGGCTACACCTTT.

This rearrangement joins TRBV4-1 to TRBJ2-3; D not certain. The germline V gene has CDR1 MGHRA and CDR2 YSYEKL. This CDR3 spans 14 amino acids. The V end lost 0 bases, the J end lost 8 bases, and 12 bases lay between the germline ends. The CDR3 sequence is CASSQEAFPPTQYF. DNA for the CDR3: TGCGCCAGCAGCCAAGAGGCCTTCCCTCCTACGCAGTATTTT.

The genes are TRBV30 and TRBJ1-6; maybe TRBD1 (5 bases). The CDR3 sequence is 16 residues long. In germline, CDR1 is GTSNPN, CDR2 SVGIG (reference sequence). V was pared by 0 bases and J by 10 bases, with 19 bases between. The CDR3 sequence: CAWSVLGRVIGSPLHF. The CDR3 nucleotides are TGTGCCTGGAGTGTTCTTGGCAGGGTGATCGGATCACCCCTCCACTTT. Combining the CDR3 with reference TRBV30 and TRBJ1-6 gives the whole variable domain SQTIHQWPATLVQPVGSPLSLECTVEGTSNPNLYWYRQAAGRGLQLLFYSVGIGQISSEVPQNLSASRPQDRQFILSSKKLLLSDSGFYLCAWSVLGRVIGSPLHFGNGTRLTVT.

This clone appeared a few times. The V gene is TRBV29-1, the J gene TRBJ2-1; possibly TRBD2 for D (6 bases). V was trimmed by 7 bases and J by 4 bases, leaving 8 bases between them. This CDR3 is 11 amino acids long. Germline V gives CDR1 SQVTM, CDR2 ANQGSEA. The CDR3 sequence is CSGSGYNEQFF. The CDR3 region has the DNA TGCAGCGGTAGCGGTTACAATGAGCAGTTCTTC.

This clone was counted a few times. The CDR3 DNA is TGTGCCAGCAGCCTGCAGGGGGCCAGTTTCCCAGAGACCCAGTACTTC. This codes for CASSLQGASFPETQYF. This chain connects TRBV28 to TRBJ2-5; 8 bases fit TRBD1. The trim removed 6 bases at V and 4 bases at J, leaving 13 bases unmatched. Germline V lookup: CDR1 MDHEN, CDR2 SYDVKM. The CDR3 length is 16 residues.

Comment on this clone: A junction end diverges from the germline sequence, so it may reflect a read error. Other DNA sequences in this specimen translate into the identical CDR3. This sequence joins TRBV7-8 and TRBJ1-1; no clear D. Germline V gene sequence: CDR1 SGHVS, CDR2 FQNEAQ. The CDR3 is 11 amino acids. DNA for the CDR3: TGTGCTAGCAGTCCCACAGATGAAGCTTTCTTT. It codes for CASSPTDEAFF.

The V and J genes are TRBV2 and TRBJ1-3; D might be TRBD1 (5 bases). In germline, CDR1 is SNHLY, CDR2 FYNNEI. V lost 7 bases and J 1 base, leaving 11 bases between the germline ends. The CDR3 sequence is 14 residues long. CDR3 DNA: TGTGCCAGCATAGGGGCTAGTTCTGGAAACACCATATATTTT. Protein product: CASIGASSGNTIYF.

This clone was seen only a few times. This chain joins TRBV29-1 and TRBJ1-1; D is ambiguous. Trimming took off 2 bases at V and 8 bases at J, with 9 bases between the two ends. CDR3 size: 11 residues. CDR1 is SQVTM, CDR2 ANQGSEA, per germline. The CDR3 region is CSVESEREAFF. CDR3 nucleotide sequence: TGCAGCGTTGAAAGTGAGAGGGAAGCTTTCTTT.